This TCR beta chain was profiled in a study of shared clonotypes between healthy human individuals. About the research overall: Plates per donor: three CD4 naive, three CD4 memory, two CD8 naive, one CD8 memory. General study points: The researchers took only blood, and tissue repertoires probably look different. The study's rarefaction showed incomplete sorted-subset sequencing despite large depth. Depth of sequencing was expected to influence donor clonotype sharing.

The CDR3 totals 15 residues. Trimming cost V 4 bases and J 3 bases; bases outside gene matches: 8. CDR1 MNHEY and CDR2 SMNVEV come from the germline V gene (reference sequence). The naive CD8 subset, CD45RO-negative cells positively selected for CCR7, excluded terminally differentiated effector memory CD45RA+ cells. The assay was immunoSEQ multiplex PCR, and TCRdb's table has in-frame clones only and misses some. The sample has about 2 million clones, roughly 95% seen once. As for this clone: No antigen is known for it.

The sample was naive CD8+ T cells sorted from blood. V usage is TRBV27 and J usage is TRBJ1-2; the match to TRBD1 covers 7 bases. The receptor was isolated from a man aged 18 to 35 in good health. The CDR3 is CASSSATGEDYGYTF. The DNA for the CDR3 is TGTGCCAGCAGTTCAGCTACAGGGGAGGACTATGGCTACACCTTC.